This T cell receptor beta chain was sequenced during a study of cytomegalovirus exposure and HLA in healthy donors. At the level of the study: Around 86 million unique TCRs, all from HLA-typed donors, were included in an early release of the data. Researchers found that approximately 85% of about 400 genotyped donors fell within the Caucasian-associated ancestry cluster.

This clone was picked up one time. No antigen is known for it. The study's findings and limits: An analysis was carried out later, and it reportedly showed fewer N-insertions in an Asian-associated ancestry cluster than the approximately 710-donor mean. DRB1 showed the most TCR associations and HLA-C the fewest in a later analysis, as rates varied by HLA locus.

The PCR ran on 60 Vbeta and 13 Jbeta primers. Profiling relied on immunoSEQ multiplex PCR, and the TCRdb table lists in-frame clones only, not all of them. The repertoire holds 90,000 to 150,000 clones, with 73% as singletons. CDR1 is MNHEY, CDR2 SVGAGI, per germline. The V segment lost 3 bases and the J segment 4 bases; nucleotides outside the gene matches: 9. This CDR3 contains 16 residues. The sample consisted of PBMCs. The chain is built from TRBV6-5 and TRBJ2-7; TRBD2 agrees at 10 bases. The clonotype comes from a woman between 40 and 55 years old in good health and CMV-seronegative. CDR3 coding DNA: TGTGCCAGCAGTTATTCTAGCGGGAGCGCTGGGTACGAGCAGTACTTC. This gives the protein CASSYSSGSAGYEQYF.